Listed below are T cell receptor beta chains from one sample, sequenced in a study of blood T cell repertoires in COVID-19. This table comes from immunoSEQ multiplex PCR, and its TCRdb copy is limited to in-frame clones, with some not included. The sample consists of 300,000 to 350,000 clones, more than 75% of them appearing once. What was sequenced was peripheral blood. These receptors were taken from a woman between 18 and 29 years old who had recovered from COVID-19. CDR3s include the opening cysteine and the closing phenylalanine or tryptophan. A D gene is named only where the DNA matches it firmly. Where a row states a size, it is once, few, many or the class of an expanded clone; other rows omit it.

CDR3 DNA: TGTGCCAGCAGCCCAACTAGCGGGATCTACAATGAGCAGTTCTTC
CDR3 protein: CASSPTSGIYNEQFF
clone size: once
V gene: TRBV11-2
J gene: TRBJ2-1
D gene: TRBD2

CDR3 DNA: TGTGCCAGTAGTATCGGACTCAGCAATCAGCCCCAGCATTTT
CDR3 protein: CASSIGLSNQPQHF
clone size: NA
V gene: TRBV19
J gene: TRBJ1-5
D gene: NA

CDR3 DNA: TGTGCCAGCAGTCCGGTCGGACAGGTGGTGGGTGGCTACACCTTC
CDR3 protein: CASSPVGQVVGGYTF
clone size: NA
V gene: TRBV27
J gene: TRBJ1-2
D gene: TRBD1

CDR3 DNA: TGTGCCAGCAGTCGACAGGGAGTCCGGAACATTCAGTACTTC
CDR3 protein: CASSRQGVRNIQYF
clone size: NA
V gene: TRBV6-5
J gene: TRBJ2-4
D gene: TRBD1

CDR3 DNA: TGTGCCAGCAGCGTATCCCTCTCTAGCACAGATACGCAGTATTTT
CDR3 protein: CASSVSLSSTDTQYF
clone size: NA
V gene: TRBV9
J gene: TRBJ2-3
D gene: NA

CDR3 DNA: TGTGCCAGCAGGCCCAGGGGGCGCGAGGGAAACATTCAGTACTTC
CDR3 protein: CASRPRGREGNIQYF
clone size: NA
V gene: TRBV5-6
J gene: TRBJ2-4
D gene: TRBD1

CDR3 DNA: TGTGCCAGCAGTGCCAGGCTAGCGGTATCCTACAATGAGCAGTTCTTC
CDR3 protein: CASSARLAVSYNEQFF
clone size: NA
V gene: TRBV6-1
J gene: TRBJ2-1
D gene: TRBD2

CDR3 DNA: TGTGCCAGCAGCTCCGGGACTGGCAATGAGCAGTTCTTC
CDR3 protein: CASSSGTGNEQFF
clone size: NA
V gene: TRBV6-4
J gene: TRBJ2-1
D gene: NA

CDR3 DNA: TGTGCCAGCAGTCACCCCGGGCCGCGGGGTGTGGAGACCCAGTACTTC
CDR3 protein: CASSHPGPRGVETQYF
clone size: NA
V gene: TRBV6-2/TRBV6-3
J gene: TRBJ2-5
D gene: NA

CDR3 DNA: TGTGCCAGCAGCCGTGTGACAGGTGCGGGTGATGAAAAACTGTTTTTT
CDR3 protein: CASSRVTGAGDEKLFF
clone size: NA
V gene: TRBV16
J gene: TRBJ1-4
D gene: NA

CDR3 DNA: TGTGCCAGCAGCACCAGACAGGGTGGTACAGATACGCAGTATTTT
CDR3 protein: CASSTRQGGTDTQYF
clone size: NA
V gene: TRBV5-5
J gene: TRBJ2-3
D gene: TRBD1

CDR3 DNA: TGTGCCTGGCAAGGAGCGGTCCAAGAGACCCAGTACTTC
CDR3 protein: CAWQGAVQETQYF
clone size: NA
V gene: TRBV30
J gene: TRBJ2-5
D gene: NA

CDR3 DNA: TGTGCCAGCAGCTTGGGACCCGGGGATCGTCAGCCCCAGCATTTT
CDR3 protein: CASSLGPGDRQPQHF
clone size: NA
V gene: TRBV5-6
J gene: TRBJ1-5
D gene: NA

CDR3 DNA: TGTGCCAGCAGTGACTCCCCTAGCGGGAGGGGCCAAGAGACCCAGTACTTC
CDR3 protein: CASSDSPSGRGQETQYF
clone size: once
V gene: TRBV6-4
J gene: TRBJ2-5
D gene: TRBD2

CDR3 DNA: TGTGCCAGCAGCGCCCCGACAGGGGACAACACCGGGGAGCTGTTTTTT
CDR3 protein: CASSAPTGDNTGELFF
clone size: NA
V gene: TRBV9
J gene: TRBJ2-2
D gene: TRBD1

CDR3 DNA: TGTGCCAGCAGCTCTACGGGCGTAGGGGGTGAGCAGTTCTTC
CDR3 protein: CASSSTGVGGEQFF
clone size: NA
V gene: TRBV9
J gene: TRBJ2-1
D gene: NA

CDR3 DNA: TGTGCCAGCAGCCATGGACAGGCGGTAAGGGGGTTCGAAGAGACCCAGTACTTC
CDR3 protein: CASSHGQAVRGFEETQYF
clone size: NA
V gene: TRBV5-6
J gene: TRBJ2-5
D gene: TRBD1

CDR3 DNA: TGTGCCAGCAGTGAGGGACAGGGTGATGGTTATGAAAAACTGTTTTTT
CDR3 protein: CASSEGQGDGYEKLFF
clone size: few
V gene: TRBV25-1
J gene: TRBJ1-4
D gene: TRBD1

CDR3 DNA: TGTGCCAGCAGTGGACAGGTAGCTAACTATGGCTACACCTTC
CDR3 protein: CASSGQVANYGYTF
clone size: NA
V gene: TRBV25-1
J gene: TRBJ1-2
D gene: NA

CDR3 DNA: TGTGCCAGCAGCTGGACTAGCGGGCCCCAAGAGCAGTTCTTC
CDR3 protein: CASSWTSGPQEQFF
clone size: NA
V gene: TRBV5-4
J gene: TRBJ2-1
D gene: TRBD2

CDR3 DNA: TGTGCCAGCCTTGGCGGGACCTCCTACAATGAGCAGTTCTTC
CDR3 protein: CASLGGTSYNEQFF
clone size: NA
V gene: TRBV7-2
J gene: TRBJ2-1
D gene: NA

CDR3 DNA: TGTGCCAGCAGCACGGACTTGGGGACTAGCGGTGGCAATGAGCAGTTCTTC
CDR3 protein: CASSTDLGTSGGNEQFF
clone size: NA
V gene: TRBV6-2/TRBV6-3
J gene: TRBJ2-1
D gene: TRBD2

CDR3 DNA: TGCGCCAGCAGCTACGGACTAGCGGGAGGGGGGGACCAAGAGACCCAGTACTTC
CDR3 protein: CASSYGLAGGGDQETQYF
clone size: NA
V gene: TRBV4-1
J gene: TRBJ2-5
D gene: TRBD2

CDR3 DNA: TGTGCCAGCAGTTACCAGCCTAGTTTCAATGAGCAGTTCTTC
CDR3 protein: CASSYQPSFNEQFF
clone size: NA
V gene: TRBV6-5
J gene: TRBJ2-1
D gene: NA

CDR3 DNA: TGTGCCAGTAGCTCCAACCCAGGGTGGATGAACACTGAAGCTTTCTTT
CDR3 protein: CASSSNPGWMNTEAFF
clone size: NA
V gene: TRBV19
J gene: TRBJ1-1
D gene: NA

CDR3 DNA: TGTGCCAGCAGCTTAGCGATGAGTACAGGGGGGGGCATTCAGTACTTC
CDR3 protein: CASSLAMSTGGGIQYF
clone size: NA
V gene: TRBV7-2
J gene: TRBJ2-4
D gene: NA

CDR3 DNA: TGTGCCTGGAGGCCGTGGACAGTCTCTAGACCTTCCTACAATGAGCAGTTCTTC
CDR3 protein: CAWRPWTVSRPSYNEQFF
clone size: NA
V gene: TRBV30
J gene: TRBJ2-1
D gene: NA

CDR3 DNA: TGTGCCAGCAGCAGATACCAGGGGGCTGGAGATACGCAGTATTTT
CDR3 protein: CASSRYQGAGDTQYF
clone size: NA
V gene: TRBV7-2
J gene: TRBJ2-3
D gene: TRBD1

CDR3 DNA: TGTGCCAGCAGCTGCTGCAGGGTTAGGTACACTGAAGCTTTCTTT
CDR3 protein: CASSCCRVRYTEAFF
clone size: NA
V gene: TRBV25-1
J gene: TRBJ1-1
D gene: NA

CDR3 DNA: TGTGCCAGCAGCCCTCGACTAGCGGGGGCCAATGAGCAGTTCTTC
CDR3 protein: CASSPRLAGANEQFF
clone size: once
V gene: TRBV9
J gene: TRBJ2-1
D gene: TRBD2